These 5 T cell receptor beta chains were all obtained from the same sample, sequenced in a study of T cell repertoires in cytomegalovirus infection. TCRdb fed the reads into MiXCR, producing one record per CDR3 protein. The sample has hundreds of thousands of distinct CDR3 sequences, 17% seen once; the top ten hold 12%. Sequencing input: PBMCs. All receptors come from a human donor in good health (CMV status not recorded). Some clones in this sample may be carry-over from other donors' samples.

This rearrangement joins TRBV20-1 to TRBJ1-5; TRBD1 is a possible D gene (5 bases). V gave up 3 bases and J gave up 7 bases, with 16 bases separating them. This CDR3 has 14 residues. Germline CDR1 and CDR2: DFQATT and SNEGSKA (reference sequence). In DNA, the CDR3 is TGCAGTGCTAGTCCGGCAGGGATACGGCAGCCCCAGCATTTT. It is translated as CSASPAGIRQPQHF.

This clonotype was observed at least ten times. The V gene is TRBV27, the J gene TRBJ2-3; unclear D gene. Germline V gene data show CDR1 as MNHEY and CDR2 as SMNVEV (reference sequence). CDR3 length equals 13 residues. Trimming stripped 4 bases from V and 2 bases from J, with 7 bases between. In DNA form, the CDR3 reads TGTGCCAGCAGTTCCCAATACACAGATACGCAGTATTTT. This translates into CASSSQYTDTQYF.

This clonotype has a count of ten or more. This rearrangement joins TRBV14 to TRBJ2-2, with TRBD1 identical over 8 bases. Germline V gene sequence: CDR1 SGHDN, CDR2 FVKESK. CDR3 size: 16 residues. V was clipped by 5 bases and J by 5 bases; unmatched bases: 10. DNA for the CDR3: TGTGCCAGCAGCAAGAGGGACAGGCGAATAACCGGGGAGCTGTTTTTT. Translation: CASSKRDRRITGELFF.

This clonotype was observed at least ten times. The V gene is TRBV11-2, the J gene TRBJ2-5; TRBD2 matches at 10 bases. J was trimmed by 5 bases and V by 5 bases; bases with no gene match: 8. This CDR3 is built from 15 residues. The germline gives CDR1 SGHAT, CDR2 FQNNGV. The CDR3 is CASSDSGGSGETQYF. The CDR3 DNA is TGTGCCAGCAGCGATAGCGGGGGGTCGGGGGAGACCCAGTACTTC.

This clonotype turned up a few times. V is TRBV7-9 and J is TRBJ2-3; D gene uncertain. Trimming stripped 4 bases from V and 0 bases from J, with 8 bases between. Looked up from germline, CDR1 is SEHNR and CDR2 is FQNEAQ (reference sequence). The CDR3 loop spans 14 amino acids. The CDR3 DNA sequence: TGTGCCAGCAGCTGGAAATCGAGCACAGATACGCAGTATTTT. Translating gives CASSWKSSTDTQYF.